What follows describes a single T cell receptor (beta chain). Some clones are missing from TCRdb's copy, which holds only in-frame ones; the method was immunoSEQ multiplex PCR. The table includes some 110,000 clones, less than 95% detected once. Time point indicated: peripheral blood 6 weeks after treatment start. Each patient supplied 1 to 8 pretreatment and on-treatment samples. The data belong to a study of PD-L1 blockade in urothelial cancer. About the study: As for prior chemotherapy regimens, patients had received 0 to 3. Per blood sample, T cells had a median of around 140,000. Analysis of blood occurred 3 weeks (second dose) and 6 weeks after treatment start.

The CDR3 sequence is 15 residues long. Germline V lookup: CDR1 SGHAT, CDR2 FQNNGV. Trimming shortened V by 4 bases and J by 3 bases, and 16 bases separated the two germline ends. J is TRBJ2-7 and V is TRBV11-2, with D tentatively TRBD1 (7 bases). Sequencing was performed on PBMCs, taken around atezolizumab (anti-PD-L1) treatment. The origin of this receptor is a man aged 55-75 years with urothelial cancer. The DNA of the CDR3 is TGTGCCAGCAGCTCGGGGGACAGTATGTACTACGAGCAGTACTTC. Translating gives CASSSGDSMYYEQYF. Complete variable domain (other parts from reference TRBV11-2 and TRBJ2-7): EAGVAQSPRYKIIEKRQSVAFWCNPISGHATLYWYQQILGQGPKLLIQFQNNGVVDDSQLPKDRFSAERLKGVDSTLKIQPAKLEDSAVYLCASSSGDSMYYEQYFGPGTRLTVT.